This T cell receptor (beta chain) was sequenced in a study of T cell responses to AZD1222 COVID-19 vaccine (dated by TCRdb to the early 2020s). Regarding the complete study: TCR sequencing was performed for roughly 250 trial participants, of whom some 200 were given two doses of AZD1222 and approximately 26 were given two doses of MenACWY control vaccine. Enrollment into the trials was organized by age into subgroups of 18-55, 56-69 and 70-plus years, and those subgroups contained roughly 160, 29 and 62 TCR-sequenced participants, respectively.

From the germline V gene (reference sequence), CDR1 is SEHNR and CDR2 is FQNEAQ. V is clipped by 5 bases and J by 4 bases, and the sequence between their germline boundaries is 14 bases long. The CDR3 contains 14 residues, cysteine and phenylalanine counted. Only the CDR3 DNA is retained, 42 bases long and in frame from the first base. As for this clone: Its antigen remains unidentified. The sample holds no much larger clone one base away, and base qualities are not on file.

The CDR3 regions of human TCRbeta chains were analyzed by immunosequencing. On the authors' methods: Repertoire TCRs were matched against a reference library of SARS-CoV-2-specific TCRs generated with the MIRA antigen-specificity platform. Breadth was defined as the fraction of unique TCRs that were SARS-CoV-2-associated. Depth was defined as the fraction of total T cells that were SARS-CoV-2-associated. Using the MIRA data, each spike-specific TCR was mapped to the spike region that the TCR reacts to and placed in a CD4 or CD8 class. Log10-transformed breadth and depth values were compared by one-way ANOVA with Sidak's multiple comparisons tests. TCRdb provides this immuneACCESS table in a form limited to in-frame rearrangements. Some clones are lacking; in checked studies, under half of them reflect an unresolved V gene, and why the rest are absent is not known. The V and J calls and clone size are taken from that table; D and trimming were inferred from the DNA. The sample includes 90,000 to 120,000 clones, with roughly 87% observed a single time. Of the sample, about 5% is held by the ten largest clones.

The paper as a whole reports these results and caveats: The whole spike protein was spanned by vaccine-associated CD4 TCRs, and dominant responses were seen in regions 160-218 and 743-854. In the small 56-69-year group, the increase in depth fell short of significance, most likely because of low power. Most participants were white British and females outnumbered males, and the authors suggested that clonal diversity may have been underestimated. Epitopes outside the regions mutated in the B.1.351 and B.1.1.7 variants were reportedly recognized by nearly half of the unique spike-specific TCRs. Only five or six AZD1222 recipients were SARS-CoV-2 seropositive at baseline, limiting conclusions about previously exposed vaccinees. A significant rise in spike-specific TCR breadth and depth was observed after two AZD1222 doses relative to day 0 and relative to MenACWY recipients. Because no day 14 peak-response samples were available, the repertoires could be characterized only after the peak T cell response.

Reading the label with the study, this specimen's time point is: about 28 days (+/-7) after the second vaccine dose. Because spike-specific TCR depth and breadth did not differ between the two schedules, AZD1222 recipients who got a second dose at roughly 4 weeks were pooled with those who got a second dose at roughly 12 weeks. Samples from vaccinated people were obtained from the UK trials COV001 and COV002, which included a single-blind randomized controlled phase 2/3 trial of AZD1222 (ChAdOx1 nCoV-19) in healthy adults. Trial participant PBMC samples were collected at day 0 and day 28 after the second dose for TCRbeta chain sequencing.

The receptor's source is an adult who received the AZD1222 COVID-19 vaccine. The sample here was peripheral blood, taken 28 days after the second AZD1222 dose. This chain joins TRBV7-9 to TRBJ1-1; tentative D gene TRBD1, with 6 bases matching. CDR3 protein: CASSIVQGITEAFF. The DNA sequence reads TGTGCCAGCAGCATCGTACAGGGAATCACTGAAGCTTTCTTT.